This T cell receptor (beta chain) was recorded in a study of response to subunit inactivated influenza vaccine. TCRdb reprocessed the RT-PCR reads via MiXCR and lists one record per CDR3 protein. The data contain about 650,000 distinct CDR3 sequences, around 16% of them seen just once; the ten biggest clones take up roughly 12%. The sequence was obtained from a man aged 50-60 years who received an inactivated influenza vaccine. The sample was PBMCs from blood, taken about 11 days after vaccination.

CDR3 DNA sequence: TGTGCCATCGGGGGCTCGGGACAGCTGTCCTACGAGCAGTACTTC. Translation gives CAIGGSGQLSYEQYF. The gene calls are TRBV10-3 and TRBJ2-7; 7 bases fit TRBD1. After removal of 8 bases from V and 1 base from J, the junction contained 11 bases not matched to a gene. The CDR3 has 15 amino acids. The germline CDR1 and CDR2 sequences are ENHRY and SYGVKD.